A selection of T cell receptor beta chains follows, all from one sample in a study of cytomegalovirus exposure and HLA in healthy donors. Clones were sequenced by immunoSEQ multiplex PCR, and TCRdb holds only the in-frame ones, with some missing. Of 120,000 or so clones listed, 75% to 90% are singletons. Source material: PBMCs. The receptors here all came from a man between 45 and 60 years old in good health and CMV-seronegative. Each CDR3 is given with its conserved first and last residue. D genes are given only for firm matches. Part of the rows lack a size; the others show once, few, many or a class for expanded clones.

TRBJ1-5 . once TRBV19 CASSAVLGDQPQHF TGTGCCAGTAGTGCAGTCCTTGGTGATCAGCCCCAGCATTTT
TRBJ2-2 . few TRBV18 CASSDSTGTGELFF TGTGCCAGCTCAGATTCCACAGGGACCGGGGAGCTGTTTTTT
TRBJ2-2 . . TRBV11-3 CASSLVGGTGELFF TGTGCCAGCAGCTTAGTGGGGGGCACCGGGGAGCTGTTTTTT
TRBJ1-5 TRBD1 . TRBV14 CASSQTGYQPQHF TGTGCCAGCAGCCAGACAGGGTATCAGCCCCAGCATTTT
TRBJ2-2 . . TRBV5-4 CASSTSGTGELFF TGTGCCAGCAGCACGAGCGGAACCGGGGAGCTGTTTTTT
TRBJ2-7 TRBD1 . TRBV6-5 CASSLRDRGRYEQYF TGTGCCAGCAGCCTCCGGGACAGGGGTCGCTACGAGCAGTACTTC
TRBJ1-2 TRBD1 . TRBV6-6 CATTGQATYGYTF TGTGCCACCACGGGACAGGCTACCTATGGCTACACCTTC
TRBJ2-2 TRBD2 . TRBV2 CASSSLAGAGELFF TGTGCCAGCAGTTCCTTGGCGGGAGCCGGGGAGCTGTTTTTT
TRBJ1-4 TRBD1 . TRBV5-1 CASSLEGRGEEKLFF TGCGCCAGCAGCTTGGAGGGCAGGGGGGAAGAAAAACTGTTTTTT
TRBJ2-5 . . TRBV7-2 CASSWTRKETQYF TGTGCCAGCAGCTGGACTCGTAAAGAGACCCAGTACTTC
TRBJ1-2 . . TRBV4-1 CASSQGGSWENYGYTF TGCGCCAGCAGCCAAGGGGGAAGCTGGGAGAACTATGGCTACACCTTC
TRBJ2-3 . . TRBV28 CASEGGSSTDTQYF TGTGCCAGCGAAGGGGGATCTAGCACAGATACGCAGTATTTT
TRBJ2-7 . . TRBV6-1 CATRETSYEQYF TGTGCCACCCGGGAGACTAGCTACGAGCAGTACTTC
TRBJ2-2 . . TRBV5-1 CASTIVNTGELFF TGCGCCAGCACGATAGTGAACACCGGGGAGCTGTTTTTT
TRBJ2-7 TRBD1 once TRBV2 CASRGQGVAYEQYF TGTGCCAGCAGGGGACAGGGCGTAGCTTACGAGCAGTACTTC
TRBJ2-7 TRBD2 . TRBV5-4 CASSLGGTSGKIYYEQYF TGTGCCAGCAGCTTGGGAGGGACTAGCGGGAAAATTTACTACGAGCAGTACTTC
TRBJ1-5 . . TRBV10-3 CAISEGDGQHF TGTGCCATCAGTGAAGGTGACGGGCAGCATTTT
TRBJ2-5 . . TRBV1 CTSSQALTSGEETQYF TGCACCAGCAGCCAAGCGCTGACTAGCGGGGAAGAGACCCAGTACTTC